The rows below give T cell receptor beta chains drawn from one sample of a study of PD-1 blockade in classical Hodgkin lymphoma. Produced via immunoSEQ multiplex PCR; TCRdb's table is partial and in-frame only. The repertoire consists of 30,000 or so clones, with roughly 80% occurring once and the leading ten covering around 30%. This sample comprised peripheral blood mononuclear cells (PBMCs), obtained at baseline. Receptor source: a human donor with classical Hodgkin lymphoma. Each CDR3 is given with its conserved first and last residue. A D gene is named only where the DNA matches it firmly. Some rows mark clone size as missing; the rest say once, few, many or name a class of expanded clone.

d_call j_call v_call clone_size cdr3_nt cdr3_aa
. TRBJ2-4 TRBV6-5 . TGTGCCAGCACGGACAGCGCGGGAAACATTCAGTACTTC CASTDSAGNIQYF
. TRBJ1-3 TRBV2 . TGTGCCAGCAGTGTGGGGGGGAGCCGCGACATATATTTT CASSVGGSRDIYF
TRBD1 TRBJ1-6 TRBV5-1 few TGCGCCAGCAATCTGGGACAGTCTAATTCACCCCTCCACTTT CASNLGQSNSPLHF
. TRBJ2-2 TRBV19 . TGTGCCAGTAGTATAAGAATCGGGGAGCTGTTTTTT CASSIRIGELFF
. TRBJ2-3 TRBV5-1 . TGCGCCAGCGGCAGGGATACAGATACGCAGTATTTT CASGRDTDTQYF
TRBD2 TRBJ2-3 TRBV7-2 once TGTGCCAGCAGCTTTTTTAGCGGGGGGGAGGGTGGTACGCAGTATTTT CASSFFSGGEGGTQYF
TRBD2 TRBJ2-1 TRBV18 few TGTGCCAGCACGTCCGGGGGGAACAATGAGCAGTTCTTC CASTSGGNNEQFF
TRBD1 TRBJ2-7 TRBV7-2 . TGTGCCAGCAGCTTGGACCCGACAGGGTCCGAGCAGTACTTC CASSLDPTGSEQYF
TRBD1 TRBJ1-2 TRBV6-5 . TGTGCCAGCAGTTCTATATACAGGGGGACCTATGGCTACACCTTC CASSSIYRGTYGYTF
. TRBJ2-2 TRBV28 . TGTGCCAGCAGGGTAGGGGATGGGACCGGGGAGCTGTTTTTT CASRVGDGTGELFF
. TRBJ2-7 TRBV21-1 . TGTGCCAGCAGCAAGAAAACGACAGGTCTCTACGAGCAGTACTTC CASSKKTTGLYEQYF
. TRBJ2-2 TRBV4-2 . TGTGCCAGCAGCCAAGTCTATTCGCAGTCCACCGGGGAGCTGTTTTTT CASSQVYSQSTGELFF
. TRBJ1-5 TRBV19 once TGTGCCAGTAGTATTCAGGGTCAGCCCCAGCATTTT CASSIQGQPQHF
. TRBJ1-2 TRBV5-5 few TGTGCCAGCAGCATCGGGGGATTGGATAATGGCTACACCTTC CASSIGGLDNGYTF
. TRBJ1-1 TRBV27 . TGTGCCAGCAGTTTCGAAGGCTTGAACACTGAAGCTTTCTTT CASSFEGLNTEAFF
. TRBJ2-6 TRBV7-8 . TGTGCCAGCAGCTTTGGAGGGGATTCTGGGGCCAACGTCCTGACTTTC CASSFGGDSGANVLTF
. TRBJ1-4 TRBV7-9 . TGTGCCAGCAGCTTCAGTACAACTAATGAAAAACTGTTTTTT CASSFSTTNEKLFF
. TRBJ2-2 TRBV6-6 . TGTGCCAGCAGTTACTTTCAGGGGACGAACACCGGGGAGCTGTTTTTT CASSYFQGTNTGELFF
. TRBJ1-5 TRBV19 . TGTGCCAGTAGTATAGGTCAGGCTGGGGGTCAGCCCCAGCATTTT CASSIGQAGGQPQHF
. TRBJ1-2 TRBV19 . TGTGCCAGTAGCCGAGACAGGCTAGGGATCTATGGCTACACCTTC CASSRDRLGIYGYTF
. TRBJ2-2 TRBV7-6 . TGTGCCAGCAGCCCTACATGGAACACCGGGGAGCTGTTTTTT CASSPTWNTGELFF
. TRBJ1-4 TRBV20-1 . TGCAGTGCTCTCGGGTGGGAAAAACTGTTTTTT CSALGWEKLFF
. TRBJ1-6 TRBV5-6 once TGTGCCAGCAGCTGGGGGTCCAGTGGGGTGTCACCCCTCCACTTT CASSWGSSGVSPLHF
. TRBJ1-2 TRBV5-1 . TGCGCCAGCAGCGACGACAGTAGCTATGGCTACACCTTC CASSDDSSYGYTF
. TRBJ2-7 TRBV29-1 . TGCAGCGCTCCGACAGTCTACGAGCAGTACTTC CSAPTVYEQYF
TRBD1 TRBJ1-2 TRBV29-1 . TGCAGCGTCGGACAGGGGAGCTATGGCTACACCTTC CSVGQGSYGYTF
. TRBJ1-2 TRBV19 . TGTGCCAGTAGTATAGACTTCAGGAGGGCTAACTATGGCTACACCTTC CASSIDFRRANYGYTF
. TRBJ1-1 TRBV7-9 . TGTGCCAGCAGCCAGGGCACTGAAGCTTTCTTT CASSQGTEAFF
. TRBJ2-2 TRBV5-6 . TGTGCCAGCACCGGGGGCCAGTCTATAAACACCGGGGAGCTGTTTTTT CASTGGQSINTGELFF
. TRBJ2-5 TRBV7-8 . TGTGCCAGCAGCCAAGGGGACAATCGCGGGACCCAGTACTTC CASSQGDNRGTQYF
. TRBJ2-3 TRBV4-3 . TGCGCCAGCAGCCAAGATCCTCTCGTGTCGCAGTATTTT CASSQDPLVSQYF
. TRBJ1-1 TRBV6-6 . TGTGCCACGGACTTGGGGGGAGAGAGGACTGAAGCTTTCTTT CATDLGGERTEAFF
. TRBJ1-1 TRBV7-2 few TGTGCCAGCAGCCTCGAGGGGAACACTGAAGCTTTCTTT CASSLEGNTEAFF
. TRBJ1-4 TRBV15 . TGTGCCACCAGCAGAGGGGACTGGGAAGAAAAACTGTTTTTT CATSRGDWEEKLFF
. TRBJ1-2 TRBV10-3 . TGTGCCATCAGTGACGGGGGCGGTGGGAACTATGGCTACACCTTC CAISDGGGGNYGYTF
TRBD1 TRBJ1-5 TRBV19 . TGTGCCAGTAGTCCTCACAGGGGGCCGGGTCAGCCCCAGCATTTT CASSPHRGPGQPQHF
. TRBJ2-5 TRBV4-3 few TGCGCCAGCAGCCCGCGGGACGGGGAGACCCAGTACTTC CASSPRDGETQYF
. TRBJ2-6 TRBV2 . TGTGCCAGCAGCGACCTAGGTGTCTCTGGGGCCAACGTCCTGACTTTC CASSDLGVSGANVLTF